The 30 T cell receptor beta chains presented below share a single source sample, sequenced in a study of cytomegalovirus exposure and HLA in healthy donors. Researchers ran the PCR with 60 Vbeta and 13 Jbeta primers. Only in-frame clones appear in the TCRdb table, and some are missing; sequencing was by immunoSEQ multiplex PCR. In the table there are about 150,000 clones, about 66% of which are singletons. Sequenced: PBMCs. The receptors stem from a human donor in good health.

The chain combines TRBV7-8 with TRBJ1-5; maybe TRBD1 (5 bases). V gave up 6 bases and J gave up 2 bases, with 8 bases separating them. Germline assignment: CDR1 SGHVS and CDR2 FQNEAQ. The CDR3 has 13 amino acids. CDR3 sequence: CASRGVGNQPQHF. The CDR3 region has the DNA TGTGCCAGCAGAGGGGTCGGCAATCAGCCCCAGCATTTT.

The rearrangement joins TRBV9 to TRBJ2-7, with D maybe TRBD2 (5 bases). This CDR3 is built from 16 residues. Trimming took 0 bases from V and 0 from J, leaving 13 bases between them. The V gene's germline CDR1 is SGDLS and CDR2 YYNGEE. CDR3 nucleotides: TGTGCCAGCAGCGTAGCTACCGGGAAGGGCTCCTACGAGCAGTACTTC. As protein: CASSVATGKGSYEQYF.

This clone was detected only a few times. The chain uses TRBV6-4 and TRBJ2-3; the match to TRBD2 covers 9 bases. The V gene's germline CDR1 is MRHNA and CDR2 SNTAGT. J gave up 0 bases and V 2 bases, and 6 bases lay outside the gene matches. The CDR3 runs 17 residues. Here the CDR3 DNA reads TGTGCCAGCAGTGACCTCGCGGGAGGGGCTAGCACAGATACGCAGTATTTT. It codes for CASSDLAGGASTDTQYF.

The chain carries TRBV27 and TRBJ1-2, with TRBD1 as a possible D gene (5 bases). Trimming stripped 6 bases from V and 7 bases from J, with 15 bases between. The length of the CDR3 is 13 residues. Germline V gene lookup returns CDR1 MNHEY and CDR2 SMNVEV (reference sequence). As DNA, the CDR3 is TGTGCCAGCAGCTTAGGCAGGGAAGCTGGCTACACCTTC. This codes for CASSLGREAGYTF.

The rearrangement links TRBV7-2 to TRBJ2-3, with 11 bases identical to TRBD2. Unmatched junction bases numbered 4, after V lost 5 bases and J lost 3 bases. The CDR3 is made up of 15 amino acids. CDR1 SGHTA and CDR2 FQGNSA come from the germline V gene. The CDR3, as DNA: TGTGCCAGCAGCCCGTTAGCGGGAGGGACAGATACGCAGTATTTT. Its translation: CASSPLAGGTDTQYF.

CDR3 residues: CASSFTGGYEQYF. In DNA, the CDR3 is TGTGCCAGCAGTTTCACAGGGGGCTACGAGCAGTACTTC. The V and J genes are TRBV27 and TRBJ2-7; 8 nucleotides line up with TRBD1. From germline, CDR1 is MNHEY and CDR2 SMNVEV (reference sequence). J gave up 3 bases and V 3 bases, and 1 base lay outside the gene matches. CDR3 length: 13 amino acids.

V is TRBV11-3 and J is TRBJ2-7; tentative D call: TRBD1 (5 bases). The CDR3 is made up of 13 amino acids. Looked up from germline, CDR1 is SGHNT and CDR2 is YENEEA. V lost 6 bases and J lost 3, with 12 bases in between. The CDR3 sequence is CASRGQDLYEQYF. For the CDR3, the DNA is TGTGCCAGCAGGGGGCAGGACCTCTACGAGCAGTACTTC.

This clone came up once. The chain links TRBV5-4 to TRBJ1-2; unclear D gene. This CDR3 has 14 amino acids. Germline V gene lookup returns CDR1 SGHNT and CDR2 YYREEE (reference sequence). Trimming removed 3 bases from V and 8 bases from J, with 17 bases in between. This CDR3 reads CASSSQSKAGGYTF. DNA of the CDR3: TGTGCCAGCAGCTCTCAATCTAAGGCCGGGGGCTACACCTTC.

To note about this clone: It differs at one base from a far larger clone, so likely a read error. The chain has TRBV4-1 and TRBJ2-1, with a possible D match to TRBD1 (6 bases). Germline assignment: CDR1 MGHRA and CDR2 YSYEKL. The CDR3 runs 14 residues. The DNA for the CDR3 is TGCGCCGGCAGCCAACAGGGTGCGGTGTTGGAGCAGTTCTTC. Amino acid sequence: CAGSQQGAVLEQFF.

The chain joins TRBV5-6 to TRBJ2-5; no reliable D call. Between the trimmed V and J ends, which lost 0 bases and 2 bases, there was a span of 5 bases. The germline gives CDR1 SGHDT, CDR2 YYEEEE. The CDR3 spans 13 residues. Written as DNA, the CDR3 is TGTGCCAGCAGCTTGGGGCAGCAAGAGACCCAGTACTTC. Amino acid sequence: CASSLGQQETQYF.

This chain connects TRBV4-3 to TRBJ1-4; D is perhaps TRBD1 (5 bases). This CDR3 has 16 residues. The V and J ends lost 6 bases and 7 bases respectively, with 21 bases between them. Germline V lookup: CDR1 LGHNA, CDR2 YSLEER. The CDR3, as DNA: TGCGCCAGCAGGACAAGGGAGGACCTAAGGGGTGAAAAACTGTTTTTT. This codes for CASRTREDLRGEKLFF.

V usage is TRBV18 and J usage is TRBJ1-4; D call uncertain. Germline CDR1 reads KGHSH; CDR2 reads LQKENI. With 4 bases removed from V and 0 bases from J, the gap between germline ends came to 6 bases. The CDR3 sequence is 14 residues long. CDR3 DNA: TGTGCCAGCTCACAGCGGGCAACTAATGAAAAACTGTTTTTT. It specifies CASSQRATNEKLFF. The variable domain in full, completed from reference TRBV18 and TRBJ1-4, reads NAGVMQNPRHLVRRRGQEARLRCSPMKGHSHVYWYRQLPEEGLKFMVYLQKENIIDESGMPKERFSAEFPKEGPSILRIQQVVRGDSAAYFCASSQRATNEKLFFGSGTQLSVL.

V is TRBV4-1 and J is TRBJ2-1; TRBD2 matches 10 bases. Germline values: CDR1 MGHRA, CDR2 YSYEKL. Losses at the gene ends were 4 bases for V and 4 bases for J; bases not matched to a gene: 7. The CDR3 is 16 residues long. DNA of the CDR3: TGCGCCAGCAGCCGCCCACTAGCGGGACGTTACAATGAGCAGTTCTTC. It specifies CASSRPLAGRYNEQFF.

CDR3 amino acids: CASSSPTGVTTGELFF. The CDR3 DNA sequence: TGTGCCAGTAGTTCCCCCACGGGAGTGACCACCGGGGAGCTGTTTTTT. The genes are TRBV19 and TRBJ2-2; a weak D match, TRBD2 (6 bases). The V end was cut by 5 bases, the J end by 4 bases, with 17 bases between. From germline, CDR1 is LNHDA and CDR2 SQIVND (reference sequence). CDR3 size: 16 residues.

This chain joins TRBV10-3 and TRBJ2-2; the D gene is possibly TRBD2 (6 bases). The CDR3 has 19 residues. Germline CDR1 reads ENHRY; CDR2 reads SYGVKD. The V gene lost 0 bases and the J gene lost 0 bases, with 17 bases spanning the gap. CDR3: CAISESSPRPGANTGELFF. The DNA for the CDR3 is TGTGCCATCAGTGAGTCGAGTCCCCGCCCGGGAGCGAACACCGGGGAGCTGTTTTTT.

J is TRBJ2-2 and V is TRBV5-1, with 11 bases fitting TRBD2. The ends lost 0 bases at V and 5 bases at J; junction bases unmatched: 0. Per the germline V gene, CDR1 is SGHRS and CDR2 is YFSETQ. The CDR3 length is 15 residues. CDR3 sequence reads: CASSLGLAGTGELFF. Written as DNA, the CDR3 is TGCGCCAGCAGCTTGGGACTAGCGGGGACCGGGGAGCTGTTTTTT.

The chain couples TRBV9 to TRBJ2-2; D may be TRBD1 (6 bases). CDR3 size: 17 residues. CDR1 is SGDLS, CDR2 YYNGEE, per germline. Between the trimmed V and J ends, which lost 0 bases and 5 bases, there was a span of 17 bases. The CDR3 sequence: CASSVAPSRGATGELFF. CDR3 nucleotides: TGTGCCAGCAGCGTAGCCCCCTCCAGGGGAGCAACCGGGGAGCTGTTTTTT. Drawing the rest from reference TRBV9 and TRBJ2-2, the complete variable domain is DSGVTQTPKHLITATGQRVTLRCSPRSGDLSVYWYQQSLDQGLQFLIQYYNGEERAKGNILERFSAQQFPDLHSELNLSSLELGDSALYFCASSVAPSRGATGELFFGEGSRLTVL.

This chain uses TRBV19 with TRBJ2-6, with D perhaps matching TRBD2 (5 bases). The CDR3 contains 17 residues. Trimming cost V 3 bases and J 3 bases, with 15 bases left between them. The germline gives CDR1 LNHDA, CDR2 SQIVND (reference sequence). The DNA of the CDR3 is TGTGCCAGTAGTATCGAGGGTACCCTCGGTGGGGCCAACGTCCTGACTTTC. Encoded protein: CASSIEGTLGGANVLTF. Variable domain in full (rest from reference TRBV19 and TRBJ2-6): DGGITQSPKYLFRKEGQNVTLSCEQNLNHDAMYWYRQDPGQGLRLIYYSQIVNDFQKGDIAEGYSVSREKKESFPLTVTSAQKNPTAFYLCASSIEGTLGGANVLTFGAGSRLTVL.

This chain's CDR3 is CASSLSGQLTGELFF. CDR3 in DNA: TGTGCCAGCAGCTTATCAGGACAGTTAACCGGGGAGCTGTTTTTT. The chain uses TRBV7-3 and TRBJ2-2; maybe TRBD1 (6 bases). This CDR3 region has 15 residues. Trimming left V 2 bases short and J 5 bases short, with 12 bases between. The germline CDR1 and CDR2 sequences are SGHTA and FQGTGA.

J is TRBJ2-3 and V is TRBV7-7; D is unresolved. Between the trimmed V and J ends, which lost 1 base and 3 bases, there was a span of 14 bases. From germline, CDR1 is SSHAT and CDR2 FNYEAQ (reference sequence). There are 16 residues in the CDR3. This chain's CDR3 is CASSLGRGLKTDTQYF. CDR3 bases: TGTGCCAGCAGCTTAGGACGAGGCCTAAAAACAGATACGCAGTATTTT.

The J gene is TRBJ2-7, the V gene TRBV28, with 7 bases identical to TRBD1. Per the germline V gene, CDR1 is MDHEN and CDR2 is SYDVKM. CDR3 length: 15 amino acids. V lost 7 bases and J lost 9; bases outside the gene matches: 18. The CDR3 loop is CASKTGARLVTGQYF. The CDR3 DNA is TGTGCCAGCAAAACAGGGGCCCGGTTGGTGACGGGGCAGTACTTC.

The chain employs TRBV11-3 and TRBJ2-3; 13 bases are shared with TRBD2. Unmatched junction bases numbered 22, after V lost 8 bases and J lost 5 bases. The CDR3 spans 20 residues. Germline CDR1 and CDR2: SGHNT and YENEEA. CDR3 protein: CASGQSHKTGLAGSGDTQYF. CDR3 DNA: TGTGCCAGCGGCCAATCACACAAGACGGGACTAGCGGGATCGGGAGATACGCAGTATTTT.

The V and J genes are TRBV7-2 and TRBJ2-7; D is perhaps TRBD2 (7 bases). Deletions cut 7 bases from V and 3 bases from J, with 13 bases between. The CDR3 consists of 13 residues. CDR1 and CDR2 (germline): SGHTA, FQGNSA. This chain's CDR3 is CASTRRGHYEQYF. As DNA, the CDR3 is TGTGCCAGCACCCGGCGGGGGCACTACGAGCAGTACTTC.

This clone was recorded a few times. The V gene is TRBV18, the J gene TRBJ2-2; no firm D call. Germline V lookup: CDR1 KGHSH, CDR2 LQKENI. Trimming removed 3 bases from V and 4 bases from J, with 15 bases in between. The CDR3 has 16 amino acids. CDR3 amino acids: CASSPVSVPTTGELFF. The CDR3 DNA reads TGTGCCAGCTCACCGGTCTCGGTACCAACCACCGGGGAGCTGTTTTTT.

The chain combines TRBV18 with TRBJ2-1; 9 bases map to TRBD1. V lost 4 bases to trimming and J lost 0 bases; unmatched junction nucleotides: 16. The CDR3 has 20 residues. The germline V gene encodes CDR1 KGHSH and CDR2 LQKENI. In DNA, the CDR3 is TGTGCCAGCTCACTCCAATCCGGACAGGGGTTCCTAAGCTCCTACAATGAGCAGTTCTTC. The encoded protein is CASSLQSGQGFLSSYNEQFF.

CDR3 protein: CASSAGSLMDGQYF. Written as DNA, the CDR3 is TGCGCCAGCAGCGCAGGGTCGCTTATGGATGGGCAGTACTTC. The chain is built from TRBV5-1 and TRBJ2-7; TRBD1 is a possible D gene (5 bases). V lost 4 bases and J lost 9, with 20 bases in between. Germline V gives CDR1 SGHRS, CDR2 YFSETQ. The CDR3 runs 14 residues.

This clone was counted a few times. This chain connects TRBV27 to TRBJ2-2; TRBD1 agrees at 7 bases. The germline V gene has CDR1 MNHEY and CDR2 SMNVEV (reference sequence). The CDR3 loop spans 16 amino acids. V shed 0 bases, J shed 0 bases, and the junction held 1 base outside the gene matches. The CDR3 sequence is CASSLSQGANTGELFF. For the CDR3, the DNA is TGTGCCAGCAGTTTATCGCAGGGGGCGAACACCGGGGAGCTGTTTTTT.

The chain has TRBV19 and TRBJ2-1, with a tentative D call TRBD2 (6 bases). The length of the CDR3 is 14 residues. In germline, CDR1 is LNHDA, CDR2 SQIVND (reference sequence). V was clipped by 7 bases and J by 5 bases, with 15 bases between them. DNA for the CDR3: TGTGCCAGTACTCACGGGAGAGTCGACAATGAGCAGTTCTTC. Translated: CASTHGRVDNEQFF.

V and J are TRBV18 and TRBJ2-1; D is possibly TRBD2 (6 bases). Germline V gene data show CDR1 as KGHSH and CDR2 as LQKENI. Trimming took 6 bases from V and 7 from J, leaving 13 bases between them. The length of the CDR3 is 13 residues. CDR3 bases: TGTGCCAGCTCCCTTTACGGGGGAAATGAGCAGTTCTTC. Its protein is CASSLYGGNEQFF.

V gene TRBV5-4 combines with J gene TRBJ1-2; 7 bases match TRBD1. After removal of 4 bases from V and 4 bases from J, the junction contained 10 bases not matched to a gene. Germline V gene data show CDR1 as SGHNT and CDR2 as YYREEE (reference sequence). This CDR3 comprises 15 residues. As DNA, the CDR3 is TGTGCCAGCAGCCGACAGGGTTGGGAAGGCTATGGCTACACCTTC. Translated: CASSRQGWEGYGYTF. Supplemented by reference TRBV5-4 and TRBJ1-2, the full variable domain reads ETGVTQSPTHLIKTRGQQVTLRCSSQSGHNTVSWYQQALGQGPQFIFQYYREEENGRGNFPPRFSGLQFPNYSSELNVNALELDDSALYLCASSRQGWEGYGYTFGSGTRLTVV.